This T cell receptor (beta chain) emerged from a study of OX40 agonist ivuxolimab in advanced cancers. Study summary: The patients got ivuxolimab, which is an agonistic anti-OX40 (CD134) antibody.

Patients with a history of autoimmune disease or on systemic immunosuppression were excluded. Profiling relied on immunoSEQ multiplex PCR, and the TCRdb table lists in-frame clones only, not all of them. The table lists 60,000 to 85,000 clones, more than 90% of them singletons, with about 0.4% in the top ten. Germline loops: CDR1 DFQATT, CDR2 SNEGSKA (reference sequence). Trimming pared 7 bases from V and 6 bases from J, leaving 12 bases between. CDR3 length: 11 amino acids. This TCR came from an adult with an advanced solid tumor such as melanoma, head and neck, liver or kidney cancer. The rearrangement uses TRBV20-1 and TRBJ1-2; D remains ambiguous. The specimen comprised CD4+ or CD8+ T cells sorted from blood, sampled in a trial of the OX40 agonist ivuxolimab. CDR3 coding DNA: TGCAGTGTGGGAGGGAGGGATGGCTACACCTTC. As protein: CSVGGRDGYTF.